This T cell receptor beta chain was retrieved from a study of blood T cells in healthy people across ages. Findings and limits, study-wide: Unsorted PBMCs ruled out conclusive naive versus antigen-experienced comparison. Getting older went along with TCR beta diversity per million T cells dropping roughly linearly. Naive CD4+ cells and diversity were both higher in long-lived donors than in aged donors.

Through a sample-barcoded 5' primer and a J-beta primer mix, a second PCR was run for roughly 7 to 12 cycles. Each CDR3 protein is one row after TCRdb ran MiXCR on the 5' RACE reads. The profile shows hundreds of thousands of distinct CDR3 sequences, over 40% of them singletons. In its sample, this clonotype was seen many times. Its antigen is not identified. The germline V and J ends were trimmed by 1 base and 3 bases, with 16 bases remaining between them. Looked up from germline, CDR1 is LGHNA and CDR2 is YNFKEQ. The CDR3 is 17 amino acids. Every sample gave at least 5 micrograms of total RNA when it was extracted.

Sequences were obtained from blood. This TCR was recovered from a woman over 75 in good health. The chain couples TRBV4-2 to TRBJ2-1, with D tentatively TRBD2 (6 bases). CDR3 in amino acids: CASSQVSGTGSYNEQFF. The CDR3 DNA reads as TGTGCCAGCAGCCAAGTGTCAGGGACTGGGAGCTACAATGAGCAGTTCTTC.